The 16 T cell receptor beta chains listed next were all sequenced from one sample in a study of shared clonotypes between healthy human individuals. Some clones are missing from TCRdb's copy, which holds only in-frame ones; the method was immunoSEQ multiplex PCR. In the table there are 500,000 to 700,000 clones, around 96% of which are singletons. CD8 cells regarded as naive lacked CD45RO, were positively chosen for CCR7, and omitted terminally differentiated effector memory CD45RA+ cells. Sequenced: naive CD8+ T cells sorted from blood. The receptors were gathered from a woman in her 30s in good health.

This chain links TRBV5-1 with TRBJ2-7; the D is unclear. Between the trimmed V and J ends, which lost 4 bases and 6 bases, there was a span of 11 bases. Germline V gene data show CDR1 as SGHRS and CDR2 as YFSETQ. The CDR3 extends over 12 amino acids. The CDR3 nucleotides read TGCGCCAGCAGCGAGTTAGGATCCGAGCAGTACTTC. It is translated as CASSELGSEQYF.

The chain recombines TRBV18 with TRBJ2-7, with D perhaps TRBD2 (6 bases). Trimming took 1 base from V and 2 from J, leaving 9 bases between them. The CDR3 sequence is 14 residues long. CDR1 is KGHSH and CDR2 is LQKENI in the germline V gene. In DNA, the CDR3 is TGTGCCAGCTCACCACGGGAGGAGACCTACGAGCAGTACTTC. It yields the protein CASSPREETYEQYF.

The CDR3 is CASSLKGAEQYF. DNA of the CDR3: TGTGCCAGCAGCTTAAAGGGCGCCGAGCAGTACTTC. J is TRBJ2-7 and V is TRBV7-9, with unresolved D. Germline V gives CDR1 SEHNR, CDR2 FQNEAQ (reference sequence). The CDR3 runs 12 residues. The V end lost 2 bases, the J end lost 6 bases, and 8 bases lay between the germline ends.

The chain carries TRBV7-2 and TRBJ2-2; the D is unclear. V lost 5 bases and J lost 2, with 9 bases in between. The CDR3 consists of 14 residues. CDR1 is SGHTA, CDR2 FQGNSA, per germline. The CDR3: CASSSLYNTGELFF. The DNA of the CDR3 is TGTGCCAGCAGCAGCCTTTATAACACCGGGGAGCTGTTTTTT.

Note on this clone: A junction boundary mismatches the germline segment, possibly from a read error. The chain has TRBV6-5 and TRBJ1-5; D is ambiguous. This CDR3 is 13 amino acids long. Germline-derived CDR1 and CDR2 are MNHEY and SVGAGI. The CDR3 bases are TGTGCCAACAGTTATGGTAGCAATCAGCCCCAGCATTTT. Protein product: CANSYGSNQPQHF.

The chain joins TRBV28 to TRBJ2-7; tentative D call: TRBD2 (6 bases). Trimming removed 3 bases at V and 4 bases at J, with 13 bases between. The germline V gene encodes CDR1 MDHEN and CDR2 SYDVKM. This CDR3 contains 14 residues. CDR3 residues: CASSFGGAIYEQYF. The DNA for the CDR3 is TGTGCCAGCAGTTTCGGCGGGGCTATATACGAGCAGTACTTC.

V gene TRBV4-2 combines with J gene TRBJ2-3; no reliable D call. CDR1 is LGHNA, CDR2 YNFKEQ, per germline. V lost 1 base, J lost 6 bases, and 14 bases lay in between. This CDR3 contains 15 residues. CDR3 loop: CASSQGEEGYDTQYF. DNA for the CDR3: TGTGCCAGCAGCCAAGGGGAAGAAGGTTACGATACGCAGTATTTT.

V is TRBV13 and J is TRBJ2-3; D may be TRBD2 (6 bases). This CDR3 is built from 15 residues. Trimming left V 5 bases short and J 2 bases short, with 14 bases between. Germline values: CDR1 PRHDT, CDR2 FYEKMQ (reference sequence). The CDR3 sequence is CASSDGTSLTDTQYF. The CDR3 DNA reads TGTGCCAGCAGCGACGGGACTTCTCTCACAGATACGCAGTATTTT.

This clone has just one count. The DNA of the CDR3 is TGCGCCAGCAGTGAGTCGCGGGACACAGGGGATACGCAGTATTTT. Translated: CASSESRDTGDTQYF. The rearrangement uses TRBV10-2 and TRBJ2-3; D is possibly TRBD1 or TRBD2 (6 bases each). Per the germline V gene, CDR1 is WSHSY and CDR2 is SAAADI. Between the trimmed V and J ends, which lost 0 bases and 6 bases, there was a span of 13 bases. The CDR3 contains 15 residues.

A note on this clone: The same CDR3 is also encoded by other DNA sequences in this sample. The V and J genes are TRBV11-2 and TRBJ2-7; D is undetermined. V lost 0 bases and J lost 3, with 6 bases in between. The CDR3 totals 13 residues. Germline V gene data show CDR1 as SGHAT and CDR2 as FQNNGV. The CDR3 DNA is TGTGCCAGCAGCTTAGAAACAGACTACGAGCAGTACTTC. Translated: CASSLETDYEQYF.

This chain uses TRBV4-1 with TRBJ1-1; no clear D. Germline values: CDR1 MGHRA, CDR2 YSYEKL. V was pared by 5 bases and J by 3 bases, with 10 bases between. This CDR3 region has 13 residues. The CDR3 region has the DNA TGCGCCAGCAGCTCCTCCAAGGACACTGAAGCTTTCTTT. Translating it yields CASSSSKDTEAFF.

This clone was seen just once. The chain has TRBV19 and TRBJ2-1, with D perhaps TRBD2 (6 bases). Germline CDR1 is LNHDA and CDR2 is SQIVND (reference sequence). The CDR3 totals 18 residues. V dropped 3 bases and J dropped 3 bases, with 21 bases sitting between them. The CDR3 DNA reads TGTGCCAGTAGTATGTTACAGGTCCCGGGACTGGACTACAATGAGCAGTTCTTC. Translated, it gives CASSMLQVPGLDYNEQFF. The variable domain in full, with the rest retrieved from reference TRBV19 and TRBJ2-1, is DGGITQSPKYLFRKEGQNVTLSCEQNLNHDAMYWYRQDPGQGLRLIYYSQIVNDFQKGDIAEGYSVSREKKESFPLTVTSAQKNPTAFYLCASSMLQVPGLDYNEQFFGPGTRLTVL.

This chain uses TRBV5-6 with TRBJ2-1; D gene uncertain. Germline lookup yields CDR1 SGHDT and CDR2 YYEEEE. The CDR3 runs to 13 residues. V was pared by 1 base and J by 6 bases, with 8 bases between. CDR3 region: CASSLQGSNEQFF. CDR3 coding DNA: TGTGCCAGCAGCTTGCAAGGTTCCAATGAGCAGTTCTTC.

The chain carries TRBV19 and TRBJ2-1; 8 bases are shared with TRBD2. The CDR3 has 15 residues. CDR1 LNHDA and CDR2 SQIVND come from the germline V gene (reference sequence). The V segment lost 0 bases and the J segment 6 bases; nucleotides outside the gene matches: 4. The CDR3 nucleotides are TGTGCCAGTAGTATAGATGAGCGGGAGTCCAATGAGCAGTTCTTC. Its protein is CASSIDERESNEQFF.

This chain connects TRBV4-1 to TRBJ2-3; TRBD2 aligns across 7 bases. V trimming: 4 bases; J trimming: 2 bases; junction bases outside the gene matches: 6. The V gene's germline CDR1 is MGHRA and CDR2 YSYEKL. CDR3 length: 15 residues. The CDR3 sequence: CASSLSSGYTDTQYF. The DNA of the CDR3 is TGCGCCAGCAGCCTCTCTAGCGGCTACACAGATACGCAGTATTTT.

The chain joins TRBV2 to TRBJ1-4, with a tentative D call TRBD1 (5 bases). The germline V and J ends were trimmed by 4 bases and 8 bases, with 17 bases remaining between them. Germline CDR1 and CDR2: SNHLY and FYNNEI. The CDR3 is 15 residues long. In DNA, the CDR3 is TGTGCCAGCAGTGTGTCAGGGAATTCGGGCGAAAAACTGTTTTTT. Protein product: CASSVSGNSGEKLFF.